The entry that follows covers one T cell receptor beta chain sequence. Its matching antigen is unknown. PCR amplification relied on 60 Vbeta primers (plus 13 Jbeta primers). Assay used: immunoSEQ multiplex PCR; TCRdb lists only in-frame clones, some missing. The profile shows some 110,000 clones, less than 70% of them singletons. The data originate from a study of cytomegalovirus exposure and HLA in healthy donors. The CDR3 covers 15 residues. Trimming pared 1 base from V and 2 bases from J, leaving 11 bases between. Germline lookup yields CDR1 MGHDK and CDR2 SYGVNS. Study results and limitations: V- and J-gene trimming of TCR beta was linked (in a later analysis) to a missense DCLRE1C variant.

Sequencing was done on a sample of PBMCs. The chain couples TRBV25-1 to TRBJ1-2; D gene ambiguous. This clonotype was sampled from a woman aged 30 to 39 in good health and CMV-seronegative. CDR3 region: CASSESSARNYGYTF. CDR3 sequence (DNA): TGTGCCAGCAGTGAATCTTCCGCTCGGAACTATGGCTACACCTTC.